The 11 T cell receptor beta chains listed next were all sequenced from one sample in a study of blood T cell repertoires in COVID-19. TCRdb's copy holds only in-frame clones and misses some; the assay was immunoSEQ multiplex PCR. The sample lists about 110,000 clones; roughly four fifths were seen once. Sequenced material: peripheral blood. All receptors come from an older woman with acute or convalescent COVID-19.

The chain uses TRBV30 and TRBJ2-7; 9 bases are shared with TRBD2. The CDR3 spans 14 residues. Germline V gene data show CDR1 as GTSNPN and CDR2 as SVGIG (reference sequence). V lost 2 bases and J lost 9; bases outside the gene matches: 11. The CDR3, as DNA: TGTGCCTGGAGTCGAGGGCTAGCGGGGCTCGGGCAGTACTTC. It specifies CAWSRGLAGLGQYF.

The CDR3 bases are TGTGCCAGCTCACTCTCCCTTCCAGGGGAAAATCAGCCCCAGCATTTT. Amino acids: CASSLSLPGENQPQHF. The J gene is TRBJ1-5, the V gene TRBV18; D is possibly TRBD1 (6 bases). Trimming stripped 4 bases from V and 4 bases from J, with 17 bases between. The CDR3 has 16 residues. The germline V gene encodes CDR1 KGHSH and CDR2 LQKENI. The variable domain in full, completed from reference TRBV18 and TRBJ1-5, reads NAGVMQNPRHLVRRRGQEARLRCSPMKGHSHVYWYRQLPEEGLKFMVYLQKENIIDESGMPKERFSAEFPKEGPSILRIQQVVRGDSAAYFCASSLSLPGENQPQHFGDGTRLSIL.

In this sample, this clone turned up once. The chain recombines TRBV10-3 with TRBJ2-7, with D maybe TRBD1 (5 bases). The CDR3 extends over 15 amino acids. Germline loops: CDR1 ENHRY, CDR2 SYGVKD. V dropped 2 bases and J dropped 2 bases, with 13 bases sitting between them. The CDR3 loop reads CAISEDRGHPYEQYF. CDR3 DNA sequence: TGTGCCATCAGTGAGGACCGAGGACACCCCTACGAGCAGTACTTC.

The sample holds one count of this clone. The rearrangement joins TRBV4-1 to TRBJ1-1; D might be TRBD1 (6 bases). CDR3 size: 13 residues. Germline lookup yields CDR1 MGHRA and CDR2 YSYEKL. V lost 2 bases to trimming and J lost 10 bases, with 14 bases between them. Written as DNA, the CDR3 is TGCGCCAGCAGCCAATCCAGGGGTTTGGGAGCTTTCTTT. Protein sequence: CASSQSRGLGAFF.

The J gene is TRBJ2-1, the V gene TRBV28; TRBD2 aligns across 7 bases. The germline CDR1 and CDR2 sequences are MDHEN and SYDVKM. V gave up 5 bases and J gave up 7 bases; unmatched junction bases: 8. This CDR3 is 14 amino acids long. CDR3 nucleotide sequence: TGTGCCAGCAGTACTCCGGGACTACGGAATGAGCAGTTCTTC. This sequence encodes CASSTPGLRNEQFF.

This clone showed up just a few times. The J gene is TRBJ2-3, the V gene TRBV5-4, with unresolved D. Trimming removed 0 bases at V and 3 bases at J, with 8 bases between. CDR3 length: 14 residues. The germline V gene has CDR1 SGHNT and CDR2 YYREEE (reference sequence). The CDR3 sequence: CASSLETATDTQYF. The CDR3 DNA follows: TGTGCCAGCAGCTTGGAGACTGCTACAGATACGCAGTATTTT.

This chain joins TRBV5-1 and TRBJ2-1; the match to TRBD2 covers 10 bases. With 4 bases clipped from V and 4 bases from J, the junction kept 8 bases outside the gene matches. CDR1 is SGHRS and CDR2 is YFSETQ in the germline V gene. CDR3 length equals 16 residues. CDR3 in amino acids: CASSTDLAGGYNEQFF. The CDR3 nucleotides read TGCGCCAGCAGCACCGATTTAGCGGGGGGTTACAATGAGCAGTTCTTC.

J is TRBJ1-3 and V is TRBV6-1, with 7 bases matching TRBD1. The V and J ends lost 2 bases and 3 bases, in that order; junction bases with no gene match: 10. The CDR3 runs to 17 residues. Germline loops: CDR1 MNHNS, CDR2 SASEGT. This chain's CDR3 is CASSEYGDRVIGNTIYF. For the CDR3, the DNA is TGTGCCAGCAGTGAATACGGTGACAGGGTCATTGGAAACACCATATATTTT.

The chain combines TRBV27 with TRBJ1-5; no clear D gene. In germline, CDR1 is MNHEY, CDR2 SMNVEV (reference sequence). The CDR3 is 13 amino acids. The V gene lost 4 bases and the J gene lost 2 bases, with 6 bases spanning the gap. The CDR3 bases are TGTGCCAGCAGTTCTTTAGGCAATCAGCCCCAGCATTTT. Its translation: CASSSLGNQPQHF.

This sequence joins TRBV28 and TRBJ1-5, with a possible D match to TRBD1 (5 bases). Germline V gene sequence: CDR1 MDHEN, CDR2 SYDVKM. Trimming left V 5 bases short and J 6 bases short, with 11 bases between. The CDR3 is made up of 13 amino acids. As DNA, the CDR3 is TGTGCCAGCAGTCCTCCGGGGGTTCAGCCCCAGCATTTT. This gives the protein CASSPPGVQPQHF.

This clone turned up a few times. This chain links TRBV2 with TRBJ1-2, with D tentatively TRBD1 (6 bases). The CDR3 length is 14 residues. CDR1 is SNHLY and CDR2 is FYNNEI in the germline V gene. Deletions cut 1 base from V and 3 bases from J, with 9 bases between. The CDR3 loop is CASSEDRVYYGYTF. CDR3 sequence (DNA): TGTGCCAGCAGTGAAGACAGGGTATACTATGGCTACACCTTC. Based on the CDR3 plus reference TRBV2 and TRBJ1-2, the full variable domain is EPEVTQTPSHQVTQMGQEVILRCVPISNHLYFYWYRQILGQKVEFLVSFYNNEISEKSEIFDDQFSVERPDGSNFTLKIRSTKLEDSAMYFCASSEDRVYYGYTFGSGTRLTVV.